The sample holds one count of the clone carrying this TCR beta chain. TCRdb's table, derived via immunoSEQ multiplex PCR, lists solely in-frame clones and lacks some. Of 2 million to 3 million clones listed, over 85% are singletons. These data originate in a study of shared clonotypes between healthy human individuals. Germline V gene sequence: CDR1 MDHEN, CDR2 SYDVKM. The length of the CDR3 is 15 residues. V was clipped by 7 bases and J by 3 bases, with 19 bases between them. This chain joins TRBV28 and TRBJ2-7; perhaps D is TRBD1 or TRBD2 (5 bases each). The sequenced sample was naive CD4+ T cells from PBMCs. Subset specified: CD45RA+ positively selected. The clonotype originates from a man in his late teens or twenties in good health. Some clones in this sample may be carry-over from other donors' samples. CDR3 loop: CASTNPGTTNYEQYF. The CDR3 DNA sequence: TGTGCCAGCACCAATCCCGGGACGACGAACTACGAGCAGTACTTC.